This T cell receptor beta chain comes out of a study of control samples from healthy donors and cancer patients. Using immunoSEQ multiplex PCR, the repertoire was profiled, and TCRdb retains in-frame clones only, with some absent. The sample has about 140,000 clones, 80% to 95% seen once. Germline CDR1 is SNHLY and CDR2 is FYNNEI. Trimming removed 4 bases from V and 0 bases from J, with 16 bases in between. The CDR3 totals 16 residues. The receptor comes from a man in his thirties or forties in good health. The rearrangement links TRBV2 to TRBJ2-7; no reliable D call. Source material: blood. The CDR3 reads CASSGAQASSSYEQYF. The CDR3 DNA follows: TGTGCCAGCAGTGGGGCTCAAGCGTCGAGCTCCTACGAGCAGTACTTC. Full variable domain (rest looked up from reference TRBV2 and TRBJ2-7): EPEVTQTPSHQVTQMGQEVILRCVPISNHLYFYWYRQILGQKVEFLVSFYNNEISEKSEIFDDQFSVERPDGSNFTLKIRSTKLEDSAMYFCASSGAQASSSYEQYFGPGTRLTVT.